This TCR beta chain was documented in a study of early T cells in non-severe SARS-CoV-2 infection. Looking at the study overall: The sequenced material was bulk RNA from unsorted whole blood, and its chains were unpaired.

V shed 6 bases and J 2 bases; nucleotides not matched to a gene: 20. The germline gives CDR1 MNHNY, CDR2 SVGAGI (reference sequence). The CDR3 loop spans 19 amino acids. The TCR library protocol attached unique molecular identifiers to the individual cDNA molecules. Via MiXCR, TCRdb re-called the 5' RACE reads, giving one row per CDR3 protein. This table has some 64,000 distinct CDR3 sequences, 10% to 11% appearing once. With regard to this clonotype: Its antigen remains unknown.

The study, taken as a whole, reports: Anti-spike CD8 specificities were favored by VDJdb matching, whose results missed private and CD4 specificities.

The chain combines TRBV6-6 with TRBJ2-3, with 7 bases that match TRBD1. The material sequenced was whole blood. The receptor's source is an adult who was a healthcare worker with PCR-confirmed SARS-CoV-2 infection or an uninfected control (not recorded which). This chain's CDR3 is CASRTTYHRGVGFTDTQYF. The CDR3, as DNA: TGTGCCAGCAGGACTACGTACCACAGGGGAGTGGGGTTCACAGATACGCAGTATTTT.